A selection of T cell receptor beta chains follows, all from one sample in a study of shared clonotypes between healthy human individuals. Profiling relied on immunoSEQ multiplex PCR, and the TCRdb table lists in-frame clones only, not all of them. The data show roughly 2,500,000 clones, with over 85% seen just once and around 0.37% held by the top ten. What was sequenced was naive CD4+ T cells from PBMCs. The receptors were sampled from a man aged 18-30 years in good health. Some clones in this sample may be carry-over from other donors' samples. Each CDR3 is given with its conserved first and last residue. The D gene is left open where the match is weak. Part of the rows lack a size; the others show once, few, many or a class for expanded clones.

J gene,D gene,V gene,clone size,CDR3 DNA,CDR3 protein
TRBJ2-5,TRBD2,TRBV7-6,.,TGTGCCAGCAGCTTAGTGGGCGGGAGTGGGCAAGAGACCCAGTACTTC,CASSLVGGSGQETQYF
TRBJ2-3,TRBD2,TRBV27,.,TGTGCCAGCAGCCGAACGGGAGGCCCAGATACGCAGTATTTT,CASSRTGGPDTQYF
TRBJ1-4,.,TRBV19,.,TGTGCCAGTAGTATTATCGGGGGCCAGGCTAATGAAAAACTGTTTTTT,CASSIIGGQANEKLFF
TRBJ1-4,TRBD1,TRBV27,.,TGTGCCAGCAGTCTTTTGGGACAGTATAATGAAAAACTGTTTTTT,CASSLLGQYNEKLFF
TRBJ2-1,TRBD2,TRBV7-8,.,TGTGCCAGCAGCACGGGACTAGCGGGGGCCCCTCCCGACAATGAGCAGTTCTTC,CASSTGLAGAPPDNEQFF
TRBJ2-2,TRBD2,TRBV19,.,TGTGCCAGTAGAAAGCGGGGGTCGAACACCGGGGAGCTGTTTTTT,CASRKRGSNTGELFF
TRBJ1-1,.,TRBV29-1,few,TGCAGCGTCAATTGGGGGCCGCGAGATGAAGCTTTCTTT,CSVNWGPRDEAFF
TRBJ1-2,.,TRBV5-5,.,TGTGCCAGCAGCTTGCTCCACAGTCAATATGGCTACACCTTC,CASSLLHSQYGYTF
TRBJ2-3,.,TRBV28,.,TGTGCCAGCACCCCAGATACGCAGTATTTT,CASTPDTQYF
TRBJ1-2,.,TRBV28,.,TGTGCCAGCAGTCCGAACCGGGGGGCCTTTTATGGCTACACCTTC,CASSPNRGAFYGYTF
TRBJ2-3,TRBD2,TRBV11-1,.,TGTGCCAGCAGCGGGGGACTAGCTCCTACAGATACGCAGTATTTT,CASSGGLAPTDTQYF
TRBJ1-2,TRBD1,TRBV11-2,.,TGTGCCAGCAGCCCAGGGGGGGGCAGTGGCTACACCTTC,CASSPGGGSGYTF
TRBJ1-2,.,TRBV6-1,.,TGTGCCAGCACTGGCCGTAGTTCAGGGGGCTACACCTTC,CASTGRSSGGYTF
TRBJ2-7,.,TRBV10-1,.,TGCGCCAGCAGTGGGGATAGCCAAGCCTACGAGCAGTACTTC,CASSGDSQAYEQYF
TRBJ2-3,.,TRBV7-9,.,TGTGCCAGCAGCTTACCCCCGACAGGTGATACGCAGTATTTT,CASSLPPTGDTQYF
TRBJ2-6,TRBD1,TRBV7-2,.,TGTGCCAGCACCCCGACAGGGCCAGGGGCCAACGTCCTGACTTTC,CASTPTGPGANVLTF
TRBJ2-3,.,TRBV19,.,TGTGCCAGTAGTACCGGGACCTTCACAGATACGCAGTATTTT,CASSTGTFTDTQYF
TRBJ1-1,TRBD1,TRBV9,few,TGTGCCAGCAGCGCGGACAGGGGCACTGAAGCTTTCTTT,CASSADRGTEAFF
TRBJ2-1,TRBD2,TRBV5-1,once,TGCGCCAGCAGCTTGGGAGTCTTTGGGCTAGCGGGAGACGAGCAGTTCTTC,CASSLGVFGLAGDEQFF
TRBJ1-1,.,TRBV30,.,TGTGCCTGGAACCCCGGGGGGGGAGTTGAAGCTTTCTTT,CAWNPGGGVEAFF
TRBJ2-1,.,TRBV9,.,TGTGCCAGCACTCGGGGGCCCGGGGATGAGCAGTTCTTC,CASTRGPGDEQFF
TRBJ2-5,.,TRBV7-3,.,TGTGCCAGCAGCTTAGGGGCTCCGCGGGAGACCCAGTACTTC,CASSLGAPRETQYF
TRBJ1-1,TRBD1,TRBV5-1,.,TGCGCCAGCAGTGCTACGGGGACAGGGGTATCAGGCACTGAAGCTTTCTTT,CASSATGTGVSGTEAFF
TRBJ2-5,.,TRBV29-1,.,TGCAGCGGAAGTCCCAGGGGAGGAGAGACCCAGTACTTC,CSGSPRGGETQYF
TRBJ2-7,TRBD1,TRBV28,.,TGTGCCAGCAGCCAGGGGGTGAGATATTACTACGAGCAGTACTTC,CASSQGVRYYYEQYF
TRBJ1-2,.,TRBV7-3,once,TGTGCCAGCAGCTTAACAGCTTATGGCGATGGCTACACCTTC,CASSLTAYGDGYTF
TRBJ2-5,.,TRBV11-2,.,TGTGCCAGCACCCCGAGATGGAGCAACCAAGAGACCCAGTACTTC,CASTPRWSNQETQYF
TRBJ2-7,.,TRBV7-2,.,TGTGCCAGCAGCTTTCGCCCGGCTATCTACGAGCAGTACTTC,CASSFRPAIYEQYF
TRBJ1-2,TRBD1,TRBV27,.,TGTGCCAGCAGCGCCGGGACAGGGAACTATGGCTACACCTTC,CASSAGTGNYGYTF
TRBJ1-5,TRBD1,TRBV6-1,once,TGTGCCAGCAGTATCTCAGGGGGCACACAGCCCCAGCATTTT,CASSISGGTQPQHF
TRBJ1-3,.,TRBV4-1,.,TGCGCCAGCAGCCAAGTCTCAGGGGCTGGAAACACCATATATTTT,CASSQVSGAGNTIYF
TRBJ2-3,.,TRBV28,.,TGTGCCAGCAGACCTATGGGAAGGGGCACAGATACGCAGTATTTT,CASRPMGRGTDTQYF
TRBJ2-4,.,TRBV19,once,TGTGCCAGTAGTCACAGGGATCCCCCGGAGATTGGCATTCAGTACTTC,CASSHRDPPEIGIQYF
TRBJ2-1,TRBD2,TRBV5-5,.,TGTGCCAGCAGCTTGGCGGGACTAGCGGACCTCAATGAGCAGTTCTTC,CASSLAGLADLNEQFF
TRBJ2-1,.,TRBV7-2,.,TGTGCCAGCAGCTTAGAGGCGTTTCGTGAGCAGTTCTTC,CASSLEAFREQFF
TRBJ2-7,TRBD2,TRBV5-1,once,TGCGCCAGCAGCTTGGTTTTTAGCGGGGGTCCGGCCTCCTACGAGCAGTACTTC,CASSLVFSGGPASYEQYF
TRBJ1-3,.,TRBV6-6,.,TGTGCCAGCAGTACCGGGACCGATAGCTCTGGAAACACCATATATTTT,CASSTGTDSSGNTIYF
TRBJ1-5,TRBD1,TRBV27,.,TGTGCCAGCAGCTCATATCCGGGACAGGGCAATCAGCCCCAGCATTTT,CASSSYPGQGNQPQHF
TRBJ1-3,.,TRBV6-5,.,TGTGCCAGCAGTTACTCGGGTCAGGGCGGAAACACCATATATTTT,CASSYSGQGGNTIYF
TRBJ2-1,.,TRBV27,.,TGTGCCAGCAGTTCGCTCGGGAGTCCGGGACAAGGAATCAATGAGCAGTTCTTC,CASSSLGSPGQGINEQFF
TRBJ2-1,.,TRBV18,once,TGTGCCAGCTCACCTAGACGGGCCGACAATGAGCAGTTCTTC,CASSPRRADNEQFF
TRBJ2-5,.,TRBV7-7,.,TGTGCCAGCAGCTTAGTTCGGGGGGCCGCGGAGACCCAGTACTTC,CASSLVRGAAETQYF
TRBJ1-4,.,TRBV30,.,TGTGCCTGGAGCCCCCCATGGGCAGTTAAAAATGAAAAACTGTTTTTT,CAWSPPWAVKNEKLFF
TRBJ1-1,.,TRBV5-4,.,TGTGCCAGCAGCGATTCGACAGGTCGGAACGCTGAAGCTTTCTTT,CASSDSTGRNAEAFF
TRBJ1-2,TRBD1,TRBV25-1,.,TGTGCCAGCAGTGAGGGGACAGCATCTCGGGGCTACACCTTC,CASSEGTASRGYTF
TRBJ2-1,.,TRBV10-3,.,TGTGCCATCAGGGGGACGGCGGAGGCTCCGAATGAGCAGTTCTTC,CAIRGTAEAPNEQFF
TRBJ2-1,.,TRBV9,.,TGTGCCAGCAGCGCTACCGGGACAAGTGATGAGCAGTTCTTC,CASSATGTSDEQFF
TRBJ1-1,TRBD1,TRBV29-1,.,TGCAGCGTTGAAGTACAGGGGGCTAACACTGAAGCTTTCTTT,CSVEVQGANTEAFF